Sequencing of this TCR beta chain was carried out in a study of long-term antiretroviral therapy in people with HIV. Researchers ran immunoSEQ v3.0 at survey level. Sequencing used immunoSEQ multiplex PCR; TCRdb keeps in-frame clones, though not all of them. This sample has around 9,700 clones, with around 81% found just once. Unmatched junction bases numbered 2, after V lost 2 bases and J lost 4 bases. Germline CDR1 is MDHEN and CDR2 is SYDVKM. The CDR3 runs to 14 residues. This specimen was unsorted PBMCs, taken 1.8 years after starting antiretroviral therapy. This receptor was identified in a man between 35 and 55 years old with HIV. This chain links TRBV28 with TRBJ2-5, with 9 bases that match TRBD2. In DNA form, the CDR3 reads TGTGCCAGCAGTTTAGGGGGACTAGCAGAGACCCAGTACTTC. Translated: CASSLGGLAETQYF.